This T cell receptor (beta chain) was observed in a study of graft-versus-host responses after intestinal transplantation. TCRdb keeps only in-frame clones here, not all; method: immunoSEQ multiplex PCR. The sample consists of 85,000 to 90,000 clones, 80% to 95% of them appearing once. The V gene end was trimmed by 6 bases and the J gene end by 5 bases; junction bases not matched to a gene: 2. CDR1 is MDHEN and CDR2 is SYDVKM in the germline V gene. The CDR3 runs to 14 residues. With regard to this clone: What it binds is not known.

This rearrangement joins TRBV28 to TRBJ2-2, with 11 bases that match TRBD2. The TCR was taken from a human donor who received an intestinal transplant. Sequenced here: unstimulated CD4+ T cells sorted from spleen or lymph node cells, sampled before intestinal transplant. This chain's CDR3 is CASRLAGVTGELFF. CDR3 coding DNA: TGTGCCAGCAGACTAGCGGGAGTTACCGGGGAGCTGTTTTTT.